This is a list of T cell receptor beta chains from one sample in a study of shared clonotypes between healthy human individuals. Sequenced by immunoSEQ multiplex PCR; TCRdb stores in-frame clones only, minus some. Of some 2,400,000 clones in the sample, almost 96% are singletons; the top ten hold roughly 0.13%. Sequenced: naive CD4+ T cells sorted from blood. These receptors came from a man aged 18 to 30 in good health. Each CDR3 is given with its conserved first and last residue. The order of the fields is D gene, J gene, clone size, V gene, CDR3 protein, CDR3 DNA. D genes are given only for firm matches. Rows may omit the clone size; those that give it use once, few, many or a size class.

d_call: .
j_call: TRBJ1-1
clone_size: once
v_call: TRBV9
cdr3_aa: CASSVEVSRSTEAFF
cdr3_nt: TGTGCCAGCAGCGTAGAGGTATCGAGGAGCACTGAAGCTTTCTTT

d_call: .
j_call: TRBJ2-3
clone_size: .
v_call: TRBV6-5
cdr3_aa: CANRDHTDTQYF
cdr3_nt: TGTGCCAACAGGGACCATACGGATACGCAGTATTTT

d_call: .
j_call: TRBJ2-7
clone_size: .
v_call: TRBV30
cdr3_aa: CAWSERRALGEQYF
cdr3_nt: TGTGCCTGGAGTGAGCGGAGGGCCCTGGGCGAGCAGTACTTC

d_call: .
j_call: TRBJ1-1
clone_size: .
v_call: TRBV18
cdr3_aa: CASSPTPGRGNTEAFF
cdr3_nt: TGTGCCAGCTCACCTACCCCGGGCAGGGGGAACACTGAAGCTTTCTTT

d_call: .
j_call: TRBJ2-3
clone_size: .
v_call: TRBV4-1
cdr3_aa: CASSQDSGLSTDTQYF
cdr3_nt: TGCGCCAGCAGCCAAGATTCAGGGCTTAGCACAGATACGCAGTATTTT

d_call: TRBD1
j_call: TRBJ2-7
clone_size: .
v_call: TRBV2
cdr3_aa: CASRIQGYEQYF
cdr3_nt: TGTGCCAGCAGAATACAGGGGTACGAGCAGTACTTC

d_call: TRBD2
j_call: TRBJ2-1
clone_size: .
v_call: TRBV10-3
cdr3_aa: CAISILAGEAFHEQFF
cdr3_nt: TGTGCCATCAGTATCCTAGCGGGAGAGGCCTTTCATGAGCAGTTCTTC

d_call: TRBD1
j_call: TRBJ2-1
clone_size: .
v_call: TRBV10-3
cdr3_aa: CAIGSGQDNEQFF
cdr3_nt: TGTGCCATCGGATCTGGACAGGACAATGAGCAGTTCTTC

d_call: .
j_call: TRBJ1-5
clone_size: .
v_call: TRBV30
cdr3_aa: CAWNPFEGQPQHF
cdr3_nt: TGTGCCTGGAATCCGTTTGAGGGTCAGCCCCAGCATTTT

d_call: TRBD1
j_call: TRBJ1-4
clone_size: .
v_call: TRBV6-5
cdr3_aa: CASSYSSTGVLEKLFF
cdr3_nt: TGTGCCAGCAGTTACTCGAGTACAGGGGTCTTGGAAAAACTGTTTTTT

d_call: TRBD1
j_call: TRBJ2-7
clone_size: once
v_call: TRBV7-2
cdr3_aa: CASSLKSPGQGGYEQYF
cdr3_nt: TGTGCCAGCAGCTTAAAGAGTCCGGGACAGGGGGGATACGAGCAGTACTTC

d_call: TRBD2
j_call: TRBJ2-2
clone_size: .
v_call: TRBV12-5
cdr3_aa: CASGTSSGRAGDTGELFF
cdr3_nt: TGTGCTAGTGGTACCTCGTCGGGGAGGGCCGGTGACACCGGGGAGCTGTTTTTT

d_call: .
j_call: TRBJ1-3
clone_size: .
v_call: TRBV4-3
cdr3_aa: CASSQAGHTGNTIYF
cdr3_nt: TGCGCCAGCAGCCAAGCGGGACATACTGGAAACACCATATATTTT

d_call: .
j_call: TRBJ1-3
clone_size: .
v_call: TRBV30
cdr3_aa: CAWSVRGGVRGNTIYF
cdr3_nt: TGTGCCTGGAGTGTACGTGGAGGGGTGAGAGGAAACACCATATATTTT

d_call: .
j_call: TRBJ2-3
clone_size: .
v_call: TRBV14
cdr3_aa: CASSQQPGSTDTQYF
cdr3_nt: TGTGCCAGCAGCCAACAGCCCGGGAGCACAGATACGCAGTATTTT

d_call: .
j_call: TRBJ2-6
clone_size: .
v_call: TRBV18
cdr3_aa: CASSPPTLRNVLTF
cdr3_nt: TGTGCCAGCTCACCACCGACGTTACGCAACGTCCTGACTTTC

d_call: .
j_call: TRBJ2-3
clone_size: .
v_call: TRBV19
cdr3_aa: CASSRSTRGARDTQYF
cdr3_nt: TGTGCCAGTAGTCGCTCAACGAGGGGGGCCAGGGATACGCAGTATTTT

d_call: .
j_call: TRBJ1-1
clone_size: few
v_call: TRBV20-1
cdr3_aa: CSGWYNTEAFF
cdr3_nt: TGCAGTGGCTGGTATAACACTGAAGCTTTCTTT

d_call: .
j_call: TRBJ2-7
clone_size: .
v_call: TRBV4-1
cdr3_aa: CASSQPGLGAEQYF
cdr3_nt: TGCGCCAGCAGCCAGCCGGGTTTGGGGGCCGAGCAGTACTTC

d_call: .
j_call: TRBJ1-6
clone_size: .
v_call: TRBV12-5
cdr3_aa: CASGLPFSPLHF
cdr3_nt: TGTGCTAGTGGTTTGCCATTTTCACCCCTCCACTTT

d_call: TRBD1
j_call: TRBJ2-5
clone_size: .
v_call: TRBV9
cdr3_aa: CASSSTPDRGGETQYF
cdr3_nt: TGTGCCAGCAGCTCGACCCCCGACAGGGGGGGAGAGACCCAGTACTTC

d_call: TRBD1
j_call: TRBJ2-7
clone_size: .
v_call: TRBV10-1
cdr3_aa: CASSRRRTGISEQYF
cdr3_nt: TGCGCCAGCAGTCGGAGGAGGACAGGGATAAGCGAGCAGTACTTC

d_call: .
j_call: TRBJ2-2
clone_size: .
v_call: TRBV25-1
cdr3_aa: CASNPPNTGELFF
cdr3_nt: TGTGCCAGCAACCCCCCGAACACCGGGGAGCTGTTTTTT

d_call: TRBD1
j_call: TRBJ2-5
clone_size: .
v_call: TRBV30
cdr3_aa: CAWSVGQGKTQYF
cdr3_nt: TGTGCCTGGAGTGTAGGACAGGGGAAGACCCAGTACTTC

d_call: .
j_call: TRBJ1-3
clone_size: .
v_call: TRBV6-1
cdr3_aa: CASSGGGGFLSGNTIYF
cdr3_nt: TGTGCCAGCAGTGGCGGGGGAGGCTTTCTCTCTGGAAACACCATATATTTT

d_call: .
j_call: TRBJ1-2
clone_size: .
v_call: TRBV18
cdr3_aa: CASSPDISGNGYTF
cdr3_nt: TGTGCCAGCTCACCCGACATATCGGGTAATGGCTACACCTTC

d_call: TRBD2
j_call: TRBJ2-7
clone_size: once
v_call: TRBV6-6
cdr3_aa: CASSTGLAGTYEQYF
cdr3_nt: TGTGCCAGCAGCACCGGACTAGCGGGGACCTACGAGCAGTACTTC

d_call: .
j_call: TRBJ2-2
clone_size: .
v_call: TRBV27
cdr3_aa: CARVPNTGELFF
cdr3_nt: TGTGCCAGGGTCCCAAACACCGGGGAGCTGTTTTTT

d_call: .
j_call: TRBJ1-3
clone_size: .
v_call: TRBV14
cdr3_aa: CASSPSGAYSGNTIYF
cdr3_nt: TGTGCCAGCAGCCCTTCTGGGGCCTACTCTGGAAACACCATATATTTT

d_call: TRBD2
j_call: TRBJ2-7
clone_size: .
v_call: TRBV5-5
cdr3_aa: CASSLVSGSEYEQYF
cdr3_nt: TGTGCCAGCAGCTTGGTTAGCGGGAGTGAGTACGAGCAGTACTTC

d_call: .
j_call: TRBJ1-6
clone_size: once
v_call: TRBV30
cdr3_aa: CAWSEGRGSPLHF
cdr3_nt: TGTGCCTGGAGTGAGGGCCGGGGTTCACCCCTCCACTTT

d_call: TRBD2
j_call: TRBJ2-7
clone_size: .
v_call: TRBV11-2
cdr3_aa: CASSSNPRGGDEQYF
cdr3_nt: TGTGCCAGCAGCTCCAATCCTCGGGGGGGAGACGAGCAGTACTTC

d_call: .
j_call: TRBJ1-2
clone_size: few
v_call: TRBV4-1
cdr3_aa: CASSQGYGYTF
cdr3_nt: TGCGCCAGCAGCCAAGGCTATGGCTACACCTTC

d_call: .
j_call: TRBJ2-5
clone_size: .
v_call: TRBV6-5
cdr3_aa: CASSYTVASETQYF
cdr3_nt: TGTGCCAGCAGTTACACCGTAGCGTCAGAGACCCAGTACTTC

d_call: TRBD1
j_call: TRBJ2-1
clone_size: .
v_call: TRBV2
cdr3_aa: CASSEALGDRGVNEQFF
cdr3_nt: TGTGCCAGCAGTGAAGCGCTGGGGGACAGGGGTGTGAATGAGCAGTTCTTC

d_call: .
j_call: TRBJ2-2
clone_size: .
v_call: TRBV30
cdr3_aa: CAWRGFTGELFF
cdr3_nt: TGTGCCTGGAGGGGGTTCACCGGGGAGCTGTTTTTT

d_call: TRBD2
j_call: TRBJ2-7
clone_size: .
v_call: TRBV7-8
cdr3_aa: CASSHVTSGFYEQYF
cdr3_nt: TGTGCCAGCAGCCACGTGACTAGCGGATTCTACGAGCAGTACTTC

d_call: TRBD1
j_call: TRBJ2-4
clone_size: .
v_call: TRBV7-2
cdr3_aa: CASSFGTGDIQYF
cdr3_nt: TGTGCCAGCAGCTTCGGGACAGGAGACATTCAGTACTTC

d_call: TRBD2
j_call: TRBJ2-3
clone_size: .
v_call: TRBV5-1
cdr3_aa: CASSGGLAGSTDTQYF
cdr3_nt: TGCGCCAGCAGCGGCGGACTAGCGGGCTCCACAGATACGCAGTATTTT

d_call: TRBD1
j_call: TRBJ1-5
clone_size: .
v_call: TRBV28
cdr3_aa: CASSLNRGLGNQPQHF
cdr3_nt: TGTGCCAGCAGTTTGAACAGGGGGCTCGGGAATCAGCCCCAGCATTTT